This paragraph covers one T cell receptor (beta chain) sequence. The data stem from a study of T cells in Graves' hyperthyroidism and ophthalmopathy. Germline V gives CDR1 LGHDT, CDR2 YNNKEL (reference sequence). The CDR3 is made up of 15 amino acids. After removal of 0 bases from V and 3 bases from J, the junction contained 3 bases not matched to a gene. Template material for amplifying TCR beta CDR3 regions consisted of RNA transcripts. The TCR CDR3 was amplified in a first-round RT-PCR using the HTBI primer set. TCRdb re-called the multiplex PCR reads through MiXCR, storing one row per CDR3 protein. The table lists under 400,000 distinct CDR3 sequences, over 11% of them singletons.

This receptor was taken from a woman aged 60-75 years with Graves' hyperthyroidism. Sequences were obtained from blood. V is TRBV3-1 and J is TRBJ2-7; 9 nucleotides match TRBD1. CDR3 loop: CASSQDGTGSYEQYF. CDR3 nucleotides: TGTGCCAGCAGCCAAGATGGGACAGGGAGCTACGAGCAGTACTTC.